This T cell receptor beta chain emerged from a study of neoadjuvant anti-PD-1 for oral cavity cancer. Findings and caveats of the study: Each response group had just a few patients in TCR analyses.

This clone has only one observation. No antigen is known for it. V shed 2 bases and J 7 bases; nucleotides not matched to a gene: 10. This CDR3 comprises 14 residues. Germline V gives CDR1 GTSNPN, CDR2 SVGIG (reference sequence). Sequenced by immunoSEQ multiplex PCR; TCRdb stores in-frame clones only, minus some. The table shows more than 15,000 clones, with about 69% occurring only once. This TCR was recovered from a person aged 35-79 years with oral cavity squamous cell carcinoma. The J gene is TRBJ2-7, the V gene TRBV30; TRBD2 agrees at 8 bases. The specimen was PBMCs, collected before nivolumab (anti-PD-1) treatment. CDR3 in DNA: TGTGCCTGGAGTCACTCGGGAGGGGCGAGAGAGCAGTACTTC. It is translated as CAWSHSGGAREQYF.